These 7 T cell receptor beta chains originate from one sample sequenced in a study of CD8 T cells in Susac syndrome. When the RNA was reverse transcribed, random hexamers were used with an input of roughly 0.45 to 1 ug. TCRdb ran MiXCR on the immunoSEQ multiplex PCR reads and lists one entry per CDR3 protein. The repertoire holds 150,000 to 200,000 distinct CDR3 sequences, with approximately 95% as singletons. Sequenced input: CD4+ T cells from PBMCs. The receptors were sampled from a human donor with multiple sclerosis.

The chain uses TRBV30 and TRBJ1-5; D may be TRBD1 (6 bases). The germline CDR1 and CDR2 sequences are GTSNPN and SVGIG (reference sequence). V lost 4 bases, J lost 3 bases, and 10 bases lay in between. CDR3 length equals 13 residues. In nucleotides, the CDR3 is TGTGCCTGGAACCGGGACACCAATCAGCCCCAGCATTTT. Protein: CAWNRDTNQPQHF.

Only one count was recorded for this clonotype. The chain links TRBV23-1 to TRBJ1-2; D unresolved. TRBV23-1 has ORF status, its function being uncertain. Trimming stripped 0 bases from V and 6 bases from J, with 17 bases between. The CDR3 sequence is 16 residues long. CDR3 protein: CASSQSGEPESHGYTF. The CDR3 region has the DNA TGCGCCAGCAGTCAATCCGGGGAACCCGAAAGTCATGGCTACACCTTC.

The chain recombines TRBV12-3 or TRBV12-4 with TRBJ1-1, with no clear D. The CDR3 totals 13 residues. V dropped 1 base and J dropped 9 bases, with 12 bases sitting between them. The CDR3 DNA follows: TGTGCCAGCAGTTTAGGGATTAAAGGAAAAGCTTTCTTT. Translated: CASSLGIKGKAFF.

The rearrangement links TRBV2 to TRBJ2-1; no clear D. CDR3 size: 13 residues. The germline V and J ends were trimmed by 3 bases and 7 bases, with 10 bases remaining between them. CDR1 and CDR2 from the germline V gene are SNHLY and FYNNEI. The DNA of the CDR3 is TGTGCCAGCAGTGAGATCGTCGGGAATGAGCAGTTCTTC. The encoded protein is CASSEIVGNEQFF.

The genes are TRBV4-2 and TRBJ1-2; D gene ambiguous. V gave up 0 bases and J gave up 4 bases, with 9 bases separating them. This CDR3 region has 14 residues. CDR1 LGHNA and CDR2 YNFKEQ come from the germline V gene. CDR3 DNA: TGTGCCAGCAGCCAAGAGTTGCGATCCTATGGCTACACCTTC. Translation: CASSQELRSYGYTF.

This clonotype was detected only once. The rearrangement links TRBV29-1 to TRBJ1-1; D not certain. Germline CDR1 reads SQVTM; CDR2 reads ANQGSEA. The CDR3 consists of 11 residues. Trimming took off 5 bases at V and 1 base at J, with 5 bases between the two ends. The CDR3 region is CSVLENTEAFF. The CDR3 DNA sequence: TGCAGCGTTCTAGAGAACACTGAAGCTTTCTTT.

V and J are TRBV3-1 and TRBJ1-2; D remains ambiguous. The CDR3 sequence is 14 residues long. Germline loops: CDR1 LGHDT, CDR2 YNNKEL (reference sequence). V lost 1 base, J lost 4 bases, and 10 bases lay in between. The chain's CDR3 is CASSQGSSFYGYTF. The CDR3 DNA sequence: TGTGCCAGCAGCCAAGGCAGTTCCTTCTATGGCTACACCTTC.